A selection of T cell receptor beta chains follows, all from one sample in a study of identical twins. TCRdb re-called the 5' RACE reads through MiXCR, storing one row per CDR3 protein. Of around 200,000 distinct CDR3 sequences listed, roughly a tenth were seen once; the top ten hold about 5%. Sequences were obtained from memory (CD45RO+) T cells sorted from blood. These receptors came from a young woman in good health. Each CDR3 is given with its conserved first and last residue. The D gene is left open where the match is weak. The size of a clone is reported for some rows only, either as once, few or many, or as a class for expanded clones.

V	J	D	size	DNA	CDR3
TRBV5-6	TRBJ2-5	.	.	TGTGCCAGCAGCCGACCAGCGAATCAAGAGACCCAGTACTTC	CASSRPANQETQYF
TRBV20-1	TRBJ1-6	.	.	TGCAGTGCTAGAGATCTCTCAGGGAATTCACCCCTCCACTTT	CSARDLSGNSPLHF
TRBV5-1	TRBJ2-7	.	many	TGCGCCAGCAGCTTGGGCCCCGAGTACGAGCAGTACTTC	CASSLGPEYEQYF
TRBV29-1	TRBJ2-3	.	few	TGCAGCGTTGGACAGCTCCGGGATACGCAGTATTTT	CSVGQLRDTQYF
TRBV5-8	TRBJ2-3	.	few	TGTGCCAGCAGCATGGGACTTCGCACAGATACGCAGTATTTT	CASSMGLRTDTQYF
TRBV5-1	TRBJ2-2	TRBD2	few	TGCGCCAGCAGCTCCTCTAGCGGTCAAGGGACCGGGGAGCTGTTTTTT	CASSSSSGQGTGELFF
TRBV7-7	TRBJ2-1	TRBD2	.	TGTGCCAGCAGCTTAGGGGGAGGGCTAGCGGGGGACAATGAGCAGTTCTTC	CASSLGGGLAGDNEQFF
TRBV7-2	TRBJ2-7	.	many	TGTGCCAGCAGCTCATTGGGGAGCTCCTACGAGCAGTACTTC	CASSSLGSSYEQYF
TRBV6-5	TRBJ1-1	.	few	TGTGCCAGCAGTTACTCAATTCTAACTAGGAATGAAGCTTTCTTT	CASSYSILTRNEAFF
TRBV12-3/TRBV12-4	TRBJ2-2	TRBD1	.	TGTGCCAGCGGGCAGGGGGCGGCGAACACCGGGGAGCTGTTTTTT	CASGQGAANTGELFF
TRBV12-3/TRBV12-4	TRBJ1-2	TRBD1	.	TGTGCCAGCAGTTTGGACAGGGGGCTTGAGTCTTGGGGCTACACCTTC	CASSLDRGLESWGYTF
TRBV2	TRBJ2-1	TRBD1	many	TGTGCCAGCAGGGACAGGTCCTACAATGAGCAGTTCTTC	CASRDRSYNEQFF
TRBV5-6	TRBJ2-3	TRBD2	.	TGTGCCAGCAGCCTCCTAGCGGGAGACGATACGCAGTATTTT	CASSLLAGDDTQYF
TRBV20-1	TRBJ2-1	TRBD2	many	TGCAGTGGCCCGGCTAGCGGGAGGGCCTTCTTATTCTTC	CSGPASGRAFLFF
TRBV29-1	TRBJ1-1	TRBD1	few	TGCAGCGTTGCGGCCGACAGGGCAATTGAAGCTTTCTTT	CSVAADRAIEAFF
TRBV20-1	TRBJ2-1	TRBD2	.	TGCAGTGCTACGCCCCTAGCGGGGTACTACAATGAGCAGTTCTTC	CSATPLAGYYNEQFF
TRBV2	TRBJ2-5	.	.	TGTGCCAGCGGACGGGGCAGGCAAGAGACCCAGTACTTC	CASGRGRQETQYF
TRBV12-3/TRBV12-4	TRBJ2-4	TRBD2	many	TGTGCCAGCAGCCCCCTGGCGGGGGAGGCCATTCAGTACTTC	CASSPLAGEAIQYF
TRBV28	TRBJ2-1	TRBD1	.	TGTGCCAGCAGTTCATCCGGACAGGGTTACAATGAGCAGTTCTTC	CASSSSGQGYNEQFF
TRBV20-1	TRBJ2-7	TRBD2	many	TGCAGTGCCCGGACTAGCGGCTACGAGCAGTACTTC	CSARTSGYEQYF
TRBV7-2	TRBJ1-1	.	many	TGTGCCAGCAGCTTAGGGAGCATACGAGCTTTCTTT	CASSLGSIRAFF
TRBV9	TRBJ2-1	TRBD2	.	TGTGCCAGCAGCGTCCCTGGACTAGCGGGAAAACGTGAGCAGTTCTTC	CASSVPGLAGKREQFF
TRBV12-3/TRBV12-4	TRBJ2-3	TRBD1	many	TGTGCCAGCAGTTTTGGGGGACAGTCTATCGCAGATACGCAGTATTTT	CASSFGGQSIADTQYF
TRBV12-3/TRBV12-4	TRBJ1-2	.	few	TGTGCCAGCAGTTTACCCCAGGCATATGGCTACACCTTC	CASSLPQAYGYTF
TRBV3-1	TRBJ1-2	.	many	TGTGCCAGCAGCCAAGATTTCGGTCCCTATGGCTACACCTTC	CASSQDFGPYGYTF
TRBV20-1	TRBJ2-1	TRBD2	few	TGCAGTGCTAGAGTCGGAGCGGGGGCCCGAAATGAGCAGTTCTTC	CSARVGAGARNEQFF
TRBV5-1	TRBJ2-6	.	many	TGCGCCAGCAGCTTGTCCCTCTCTGGGGCCAACGTCCTGACTTTC	CASSLSLSGANVLTF
TRBV6-2/TRBV6-3	TRBJ2-7	.	few	TGTGCCAGCAGTAGTCAACCAAACTACGAGCAGTACTTC	CASSSQPNYEQYF
TRBV11-2	TRBJ1-1	.	.	TGTGCCAGCAGCTTAGATGGTTACACTGAAGCTTTCTTT	CASSLDGYTEAFF
TRBV6-6	TRBJ2-3	.	few	TGTGCCAGCGGCCACCTAAGCACAGATACGCAGTATTTT	CASGHLSTDTQYF
TRBV12-3/TRBV12-4	TRBJ1-1	TRBD1	many	TGTGCCAGCAGTTTAGAGGGGGCAATCACTGAAGCTTTCTTT	CASSLEGAITEAFF
TRBV7-5	TRBJ2-7	.	many	.	CISVPETGPDEQYF
TRBV24-1	TRBJ2-5	.	.	TGTGCCACCAGTGATGGAAGGACCCAGTACTTC	CATSDGRTQYF
TRBV3-1	TRBJ1-1	.	many	TGTGCCAGCAGCCCAGCTCAGATGTCCCAGAGGACTGAAGCTTTCTTT	CASSPAQMSQRTEAFF
TRBV21-1	TRBJ2-7	.	.	TGTGCCAGCAGCAACAGCACGACTCCCCTCTCCTACGAGCAGTACTTC	CASSNSTTPLSYEQYF
TRBV27	TRBJ2-7	.	.	TGTGCCAGCAGTTTTGACCCGAGGTCGGAGCAGTACTTC	CASSFDPRSEQYF
TRBV19	TRBJ2-3	TRBD2	.	TGTGCCAGTAGTATACCCCAGCGGGGGGTTTCCAGCGCAAGCACAGATACGCAGTATTTT	CASSIPQRGVSSASTDTQYF
TRBV11-2	TRBJ2-5	.	.	TGTGCCAGCAGCTTAACAGGGTCCGAGACCCAGTACTTC	CASSLTGSETQYF
TRBV7-2	TRBJ1-4	.	few	TGTGCCAGCAAGGAGAGGGTATTCGGTGAAAAACTGTTTTTT	CASKERVFGEKLFF
TRBV7-9	TRBJ2-2	.	.	TGTGCCAGCAGCTCGATCGGGGAGCTGTTTTTT	CASSSIGELFF
TRBV6-5	TRBJ2-7	.	many	TGTGCCAGCAGTTACTCGATACCTCGGGCCTCTAACGAGCAGTACTTC	CASSYSIPRASNEQYF